A selection of T cell receptor beta chains follows, all from one sample in a study of human T cells and chemical hapten exposure. TCRdb reprocessed the RACE reads via MiXCR and lists one record per CDR3 protein. Here the sample spans about 40,000 distinct CDR3 sequences, roughly 10% being singletons. This sample comprised whole blood, obtained in connection with sensitization to the hapten diphenylcyclopropenone (DPC). The receptors shown here come from a man aged 30 to 39 with alopecia areata. Some clones in this sample may be carry-over from other donors' samples. The CDR3 runs from the conserved cysteine through the conserved F or W.

v_gene	j_gene	CDR3aa
TRBV3-1	TRBJ1-4	CASSSHRPGKLFF
TRBV4-2	TRBJ1-5	CASSKPGNQPQHF
TRBV7-2	TRBJ2-1	CASSLGFGIIGSYNEQFF
TRBV7-2	TRBJ1-5	CASSPRIGPQHF
TRBV29-1	TRBJ1-2	CSARQGNYGYTF
TRBV4-3	TRBJ2-2	CASSQEEFSGELFF
TRBV2	TRBJ1-5	CASREGDSNQPQHF
TRBV6-1	TRBJ1-5	CASSSGAHQPQHF
TRBV7-9	TRBJ2-1	CASSFSSGTGVNEQFF
TRBV5-1	TRBJ2-1	CASSFTGLVEQFF
TRBV19	TRBJ2-2	CARRNGELFF
TRBV27	TRBJ2-5	CASSLSRGRETQYF
TRBV20-1	TRBJ1-1	CSARGATGHTEAFF
TRBV7-7	TRBJ2-2	CASSPLAGGTSNTGELFF
TRBV6-2/TRBV6-3	TRBJ2-2	CASSYLSRSTGELFF
TRBV27	TRBJ1-1	CASSWTVNTEAFF
TRBV29-1	TRBJ1-5	CSVSTGVGNQPQHF
TRBV29-1	TRBJ1-2	CSVVRDSWGYTF
TRBV6-2/TRBV6-3	TRBJ2-1	CASSWTSPNEQFF
TRBV6-6	TRBJ1-2	CASNSDPAAGYTF
TRBV6-5	TRBJ2-1	CASSGLADSYNEQFF
TRBV29-1	TRBJ1-6	CSVAGQGSNSPLHF
TRBV6-4	TRBJ1-6	CASRQGNNSPLHF
TRBV18	TRBJ1-3	CASSPIQVHSSGNTIYF
TRBV6-6	TRBJ2-1	CASSWGRNNEQFF
TRBV11-3	TRBJ1-5	CASSLAVNQPQHF